This entry describes one T cell receptor (beta chain). Its antigen remains unknown. These data come from a study of PD-1 blockade in classical Hodgkin lymphoma. Study overall: Nivolumab dosing for patients was 3 mg/kg, administered intravenously every 2 weeks.

Findings of the study overall: Newly diagnosed patients reportedly trailed healthy donors in baseline TCR diversity. Only CD4+ TCR diversity, not CD8+, had risen significantly by C4D1. Whatever underlies the repertoire differences (possibly disease activity or prior therapy) remains undefined.

Every patient relapsed after autologous stem cell transplantation, and brentuximab vedotin exposure varied. The CDR3 is 15 residues long. V was shortened by 6 bases and J by 3 bases, with 12 bases between the two germline ends. Germline CDR1 and CDR2: SGHAT and FQNNGV. Repertoires were generated with immunoSEQ multiplex PCR, while TCRdb's copy carries only in-frame clones and drops some. This table holds roughly 150,000 clones, 78% found once. The clonotype comes from a human donor with classical Hodgkin lymphoma. V is TRBV11-2 and J is TRBJ1-6; the D is unclear. The sample was peripheral blood mononuclear cells (PBMCs), taken before the second cycle of nivolumab. The CDR3 region is CASRLPGNYNSPLHF. The CDR3 coding sequence is TGTGCCAGCAGACTCCCGGGGAACTATAATTCACCCCTCCACTTT.